Each of the 6 T cell receptor beta chains below was sequenced from the same sample in a study of T cells in Graves' hyperthyroidism and ophthalmopathy. RNA transcripts yielded amplified TCR beta CDR3 regions. The primer set for the first-round RT-PCR of the TCR CDR3 was HTBI. TCRdb independently ran MiXCR on the multiplex PCR reads; one entry per CDR3 protein. The table lists 200,000 to 300,000 distinct CDR3 sequences, 16% of them singletons. The sequencing sample was made of blood. All receptors derive from a young woman with Graves' ophthalmopathy.

This clonotype has at least ten counts. The chain carries TRBV10-2 and TRBJ1-1; unclear D gene. V was shortened by 6 bases and J by 11 bases, with 19 bases between the two germline ends. This CDR3 region has 13 residues. Germline V gives CDR1 WSHSY, CDR2 SAAADI. CDR3 protein: CASSNSNSGRAFF. CDR3 in DNA: TGCGCCAGCAGCAACTCCAATTCGGGGAGGGCTTTCTTT.

This clonotype has at least ten counts. CDR3 DNA sequence: TGTGCCAGCAGCTCACTAGCGGGGGGTCCCTACGAGCAGTACTTC. The encoded protein is CASSSLAGGPYEQYF. The V gene is TRBV5-8, the J gene TRBJ2-7, with 12 bases lining up with TRBD2. Trimming at V came to 3 bases and at J to 2 bases, leaving 3 bases not matched to a gene. The germline V gene has CDR1 SGHTS and CDR2 YDEGEE. The CDR3 has 15 residues.

This clonotype was seen many times. The rearrangement uses TRBV27 and TRBJ1-1, with D perhaps TRBD1 (6 bases). CDR3 length equals 13 residues. Trimming removed 1 base at V and 11 bases at J, with 14 bases between. Germline CDR1 and CDR2: MNHEY and SMNVEV (reference sequence). The CDR3 sequence is CASSLLGGTSAFF. The CDR3, as DNA: TGTGCCAGCAGTTTATTAGGGGGGACTAGCGCTTTCTTT.

The chain combines TRBV6-1 with TRBJ1-2; tentatively, D is TRBD1 (6 bases). From germline, CDR1 is MNHNS and CDR2 SASEGT. V was clipped by 11 bases and J by 2 bases, with 15 bases between them. The CDR3 is 13 residues long. The CDR3 region has the DNA TGTGCCGGATCAGGGGACTTAAACTATGGCTACACCTTC. Amino acids: CAGSGDLNYGYTF.

This clonotype was picked up many times. V and J are TRBV27 and TRBJ2-7; D possibly corresponds to TRBD1 (5 bases). The V gene's germline CDR1 is MNHEY and CDR2 SMNVEV (reference sequence). V dropped 6 bases and J dropped 1 base, with 10 bases sitting between them. The CDR3 spans 13 residues. The CDR3 is CASRLGVSYEQYF. The CDR3, as DNA: TGTGCCAGCAGATTAGGGGTATCCTACGAGCAGTACTTC.

The V and J genes are TRBV11-2 and TRBJ1-2; 10 positions agree with TRBD1. V shed 3 bases and J 4 bases; nucleotides not matched to a gene: 8. The CDR3 runs to 16 residues. Per germline, CDR1 SGHAT and CDR2 FQNNGV. The CDR3: CASSLGQGKKLYGYTF. CDR3 nucleotide sequence: TGTGCCAGCAGCTTGGGACAGGGGAAAAAGCTCTATGGCTACACCTTC.